Below, 25 T cell receptor beta chains from the same sample are listed, as sequenced in a study of T cells in localized non-small cell lung cancer. The method was immunoSEQ multiplex PCR; TCRdb's version includes in-frame clones alone and lacks a portion of them. This table has about 13,000 clones, roughly 30% appearing once. Sequenced material: lung tumor tissue, taken before any cancer treatment. These receptors all come from a female donor older than 55 with stage I lung adenocarcinoma.

This chain connects TRBV28 to TRBJ2-6; 8 bases fit TRBD1. This CDR3 has 15 residues. V was pared by 6 bases and J by 2 bases, with 3 bases of the junction left unmatched. Germline V CDR1 and CDR2: MDHEN, SYDVKM. The CDR3 nucleotides read TGTGCCAGCAGAGGACAGGGCCCTGGGGCCAACGTCCTGACTTTC. Its protein product is CASRGQGPGANVLTF.

This chain uses TRBV30 with TRBJ2-2, with D tentatively TRBD1 (6 bases). V was clipped by 2 bases and J by 6 bases, with 19 bases between them. Germline V CDR1 and CDR2: GTSNPN, SVGIG (reference sequence). The CDR3 loop spans 16 amino acids. The CDR3 reads CAWSLGATFISGELFF. The CDR3 nucleotides read TGTGCCTGGAGTCTGGGGGCTACGTTTATCTCCGGGGAGCTGTTTTTT.

Many counts were recorded for this clone. The chain couples TRBV9 to TRBJ1-5; D unresolved. Between the trimmed V and J ends, which lost 0 bases and 3 bases, there was a span of 7 bases. Germline CDR1 SGDLS, CDR2 YYNGEE. This CDR3 is built from 14 residues. In nucleotides, the CDR3 is TGTGCCAGCAGCGTAGGAACTAACAATCAGCCCCAGCATTTT. This encodes CASSVGTNNQPQHF.

There are many counts of this clone. The chain links TRBV4-1 to TRBJ1-2; the D is unclear. The CDR3 length is 14 residues. Germline lookup yields CDR1 MGHRA and CDR2 YSYEKL. Trimming took off 3 bases at V and 8 bases at J, with 16 bases between the two ends. The CDR3 DNA is TGCGCCAGCAGCCAGGATCGGACGAGAGGGGGCTACACCTTC. It specifies CASSQDRTRGGYTF.

The chain uses TRBV15 and TRBJ1-1; 7 nucleotides match TRBD1. The CDR3 totals 15 residues. V lost 0 bases and J lost 3; bases outside the gene matches: 4. The V gene's germline CDR1 is LNHNV and CDR2 YYDKDF (reference sequence). The CDR3 loop is CATSREQGRDTEAFF. CDR3 nucleotides: TGTGCCACCAGCAGAGAACAGGGGAGGGACACTGAAGCTTTCTTT. Full variable domain (missing parts from reference TRBV15 and TRBJ1-1): DAMVIQNPRYQVTQFGKPVTLSCSQTLNHNVMYWYQQKSSQAPKLLFHYYDKDFNNEADTPDNFQSRRPNTSFCFLDIRSPGLGDTAMYLCATSREQGRDTEAFFGQGTRLTVV.

The CDR3 loop is CASSWGGSTYEQYF. CDR3 DNA: TGTGCCAGCAGCTGGGGAGGGAGCACCTACGAGCAGTACTTC. The chain couples TRBV14 to TRBJ2-7; 7 bases fit TRBD2. The CDR3 is 14 amino acids. The junction had 6 bases not matched to a gene; V was cut back by 5 bases and J by 2 bases. Germline lookup yields CDR1 SGHDN and CDR2 FVKESK.

The gene calls are TRBV30 and TRBJ2-7; no clear D gene. With 3 bases removed from V and 6 bases from J, the gap between germline ends came to 12 bases. The CDR3 has 12 amino acids. Germline assignment: CDR1 GTSNPN and CDR2 SVGIG (reference sequence). The CDR3 spells CAWRNVEGEQYF. CDR3 coding DNA: TGTGCCTGGAGAAATGTAGAAGGCGAGCAGTACTTC.

The genes are TRBV15 and TRBJ2-2; tentative D call: TRBD2 (6 bases). This CDR3 spans 15 amino acids. V shed 3 bases and J shed 1 base, with 9 bases lying between them. CDR1 is LNHNV, CDR2 YYDKDF, per germline (reference sequence). The chain's CDR3 is CATSRGGLNTGELFF. The DNA of the CDR3 is TGTGCCACCAGCAGGGGGGGATTGAACACCGGGGAGCTGTTTTTT.

Ten or more counts support this clone. The chain carries TRBV11-3 and TRBJ1-2; D gene ambiguous. Trimming removed 7 bases from V and 2 bases from J, with 20 bases in between. This CDR3 contains 16 residues. Per germline, CDR1 SGHNT and CDR2 YENEEA. CDR3 bases: TGTGCCAGCACCCCATGGAACAGAAAGGGCAACTATGGCTACACCTTC. Protein sequence: CASTPWNRKGNYGYTF.

The J gene is TRBJ1-3, the V gene TRBV11-3; TRBD1 matches 8 bases. From germline, CDR1 is SGHNT and CDR2 YENEEA. This CDR3 contains 16 residues. Trimming at V came to 5 bases and at J to 3 bases, leaving 9 bases not matched to a gene. The CDR3 nucleotides are TGTGCCAGCAGCACGCGACAGGGGACTTATGGAAACACCATATATTTT. Translating it yields CASSTRQGTYGNTIYF.

The chain employs TRBV6-8 and TRBJ1-1, with D uncertain. CDR3 size: 15 residues. Trimming stripped 7 bases from V and 3 bases from J, with 18 bases between. In germline, CDR1 is MNHGY, CDR2 SAAAGT. The CDR3 loop reads CASTGRDGGYTEAFF. DNA of the CDR3: TGTGCCAGCACCGGGCGAGACGGCGGTTACACTGAAGCTTTCTTT.

This clone was observed a handful of times. This chain links TRBV5-1 with TRBJ1-1; no definite D call. The germline V and J ends were trimmed by 1 base and 7 bases, with 14 bases remaining between them. The CDR3 spans 14 residues. From germline, CDR1 is SGHRS and CDR2 YFSETQ. In DNA, the CDR3 is TGCGCCAGCAGCTTGAAAAGGGTTCCCGTTGAAGCTTTCTTT. Translation: CASSLKRVPVEAFF. Together with reference TRBV5-1 and TRBJ1-1, the CDR3 gives the full variable domain: KAGVTQTPRYLIKTRGQQVTLSCSPISGHRSVSWYQQTPGQGLQFLFEYFSETQRNKGNFPGRFSGRQFSNSRSEMNVSTLELGDSALYLCASSLKRVPVEAFFGQGTRLTVV.

The chain carries TRBV11-3 and TRBJ2-7; 8 nucleotides match TRBD2. The J segment lost 0 bases and the V segment lost 1 base, leaving 5 bases of the junction unmatched. This CDR3 comprises 16 residues. Germline CDR1 SGHNT, CDR2 YENEEA. The CDR3 sequence: CASSLGLARSSYEQYF. In nucleotides, the CDR3 is TGTGCCAGCAGCTTAGGACTAGCGCGGAGCTCCTACGAGCAGTACTTC. Looking up the rest from reference TRBV11-3 and TRBJ2-7 gives the full variable domain: EAGVVQSPRYKIIEKKQPVAFWCNPISGHNTLYWYLQNLGQGPELLIRYENEEAVDDSQLPKDRFSAERLKGVDSTLKIQPAELGDSAVYLCASSLGLARSSYEQYFGPGTRLTVT.

J is TRBJ1-5 and V is TRBV10-2; no clear D. Germline V gives CDR1 WSHSY, CDR2 SAAADI. The CDR3 has 14 amino acids. The V end lost 3 bases, the J end lost 8 bases, and 14 bases lay between the germline ends. The CDR3 reads CASSDGQVGEPQHF. The CDR3 bases are TGCGCCAGCAGTGACGGGCAGGTCGGGGAGCCCCAGCATTTT.

CDR3 DNA: TGTGCCTGGAGTGAGCGACAGGGAATCATTCAGCCCCAGCATTTT. Protein product: CAWSERQGIIQPQHF. The rearrangement joins TRBV30 to TRBJ1-5; 7 nucleotides line up with TRBD1. V shed 1 base and J 6 bases; nucleotides not matched to a gene: 9. The CDR3 totals 15 residues. CDR1 and CDR2 from the germline V gene are GTSNPN and SVGIG (reference sequence).

The chain employs TRBV6-8 and TRBJ2-5; D possibly corresponds to TRBD1 (5 bases). Trimming stripped 0 bases from V and 7 bases from J, with 9 bases between. The CDR3 contains 13 residues. Per the germline V gene, CDR1 is MNHGY and CDR2 is SAAAGT. CDR3 coding DNA: TGTGCCAGCAGTTACTCAGGGGCCAGGACCCAGTACTTC. Its translation: CASSYSGARTQYF.

J is TRBJ1-5 and V is TRBV11-3; no definite D call. V gave up 3 bases and J gave up 3 bases, with 9 bases separating them. The CDR3 extends over 14 amino acids. CDR1 is SGHNT, CDR2 YENEEA, per germline. DNA of the CDR3: TGTGCCAGCAGCTTCGGTTCCCACAATCAGCCCCAGCATTTT. It translates to CASSFGSHNQPQHF.

The rearrangement links TRBV11-3 to TRBJ1-2; the D is unclear. Trimming removed 3 bases from V and 7 bases from J, with 15 bases in between. Germline lookup yields CDR1 SGHNT and CDR2 YENEEA. The CDR3 has 14 residues. The CDR3 nucleotides read TGTGCCAGCAGCTTGGACCAGGCGTTCGGTGGCTACACCTTC. Protein sequence: CASSLDQAFGGYTF.

The chain is built from TRBV19 and TRBJ1-2; no reliable D call. Germline CDR1 LNHDA, CDR2 SQIVND (reference sequence). This CDR3 comprises 11 residues. The ends were cut back, 3 bases at V and 5 bases at J, with 4 bases in the middle. The CDR3 DNA sequence: TGTGCCAGTAGTATCGGATATGGCTACACCTTC. Translating it yields CASSIGYGYTF. The whole variable domain, remainder taken from reference TRBV19 and TRBJ1-2, is DGGITQSPKYLFRKEGQNVTLSCEQNLNHDAMYWYRQDPGQGLRLIYYSQIVNDFQKGDIAEGYSVSREKKESFPLTVTSAQKNPTAFYLCASSIGYGYTFGSGTRLTVV.

This clone was found a few times. A much larger clone differs from this one at a single base, so this may be a read error. The sample contains more than one DNA sequence encoding this CDR3. The gene calls are TRBV11-3 and TRBJ1-1; TRBD1 is a possible D gene (6 bases). This CDR3 has 14 amino acids. Looked up from germline, CDR1 is SGHNT and CDR2 is YENEEA. The germline V and J ends were trimmed by 6 bases and 1 base, with 12 bases remaining between them. CDR3 sequence reads: CASSPGHANTEAFF. CDR3 DNA sequence: TGTGCCAGCAGTCCGGGACATGCGAACACTGAAGCTTTCTTT.

Details on this clone: One junction end disagrees with the germline gene, perhaps due to a read error. The DNA for the CDR3 is TGTGCCATCAGTGCGGCTAGCGGGAAAGAAGAGACCCAGTACTTC. It translates to CAISAASGKEETQYF. The gene calls are TRBV6-8 and TRBJ2-5; 9 bases map to TRBD2. Germline V gene sequence: CDR1 MNHGY, CDR2 SAAAGT. This CDR3 contains 15 residues.

This chain uses TRBV11-3 with TRBJ1-1, with D tentatively TRBD1 (5 bases). Germline V lookup: CDR1 SGHNT, CDR2 YENEEA. The CDR3 loop spans 15 amino acids. The germline V and J ends were trimmed by 4 bases and 2 bases, with 14 bases remaining between them. The CDR3 here is CASSYLGTVNTEAFF. The CDR3 DNA is TGTGCCAGCAGCTACCTAGGGACGGTTAACACTGAAGCTTTCTTT. The whole variable domain, filled in from reference TRBV11-3 and TRBJ1-1, reads EAGVVQSPRYKIIEKKQPVAFWCNPISGHNTLYWYLQNLGQGPELLIRYENEEAVDDSQLPKDRFSAERLKGVDSTLKIQPAELGDSAVYLCASSYLGTVNTEAFFGQGTRLTVV.

This clone was observed a few times. The chain carries TRBV6-8 and TRBJ1-5; maybe TRBD1 (6 bases). The CDR3 totals 15 residues. CDR1 and CDR2 (germline): MNHGY, SAAAGT. Trimming stripped 4 bases from V and 6 bases from J, with 16 bases between. The CDR3 is CASSWGPMGGQPQHF. The CDR3 nucleotides are TGTGCCAGCAGTTGGGGGCCGATGGGAGGTCAGCCCCAGCATTTT.

This clone has ten or more counts. CDR3: CASSPSWGRIRANEQFF. The CDR3 bases are TGTGCCAGCAGCCCCAGTTGGGGGCGCATCAGGGCCAATGAGCAGTTCTTC. V usage is TRBV11-3 and J usage is TRBJ2-1; TRBD1 might be the D (6 bases). Germline V gene sequence: CDR1 SGHNT, CDR2 YENEEA. V shed 5 bases and J shed 6 bases, with 23 bases lying between them. CDR3 size: 17 residues.

Only one count was recorded for this clone. This rearrangement joins TRBV14 to TRBJ2-6; D is perhaps TRBD1 or TRBD2 (5 bases each). The germline gives CDR1 SGHDN, CDR2 FVKESK. The V end lost 3 bases, the J end lost 0 bases, and 21 bases lay between the germline ends. The CDR3 runs to 20 residues. The CDR3 bases are TGTGCCAGCAGCCACATCGCAGGGATTAGCGAGAGCTCTGGGGCCAACGTCCTGACTTTC. It encodes CASSHIAGISESSGANVLTF.